A selection of T cell receptor beta chains follows, all from one sample in a study of T cells in Graves' hyperthyroidism and ophthalmopathy. TCRdb reprocessed the multiplex PCR reads with MiXCR, giving one entry per CDR3 protein. The sample records approximately 610,000 distinct CDR3 sequences, around 15% being singletons. Sequenced material: blood. These receptors all stem from a woman aged 18-29 years with Graves' hyperthyroidism. The CDR3 runs from the conserved cysteine through the conserved F or W. The D gene is left open where the match is weak. A clone size is listed for some rows: how often the clone was seen (once, few, many), or a class if it is expanded.

J gene | clone size | V gene | D gene | CDR3 protein | CDR3 DNA
TRBJ1-1 | many | TRBV5-4 | TRBD1 | CASSLAGTVGITEAFF | TGTGCCAGCAGCTTGGCCGGGACAGTGGGGATCACTGAAGCTTTCTTT
TRBJ1-2 | . | TRBV12-3/TRBV12-4 | . | CASSGIFNYGYTF | TGTGCCAGCAGTGGGATATTTAACTATGGCTACACCTTC
TRBJ2-1 | . | TRBV7-9 | . | CASSSKDLAGEQFF | TGTGCCAGCAGCTCAAAGGACTTGGCCGGTGAGCAGTTCTTC
TRBJ1-4 | . | TRBV5-1 | . | CASSLGREKLFF | TGCGCCAGCAGCTTAGGTCGGGAAAAACTGTTTTTT
TRBJ2-2 | few | TRBV7-2 | . | CASSLDVDGELFF | TGTGCCAGCAGCTTAGATGTTGACGGGGAGCTGTTTTTT
TRBJ2-7 | few | TRBV19 | . | CASSRVLADYEQYF | TGTGCCAGTAGTAGGGTCCTTGCAGACTACGAGCAGTACTTC
TRBJ2-3 | many | TRBV7-2 | TRBD2 | CASSSGLAGTTDTQYF | TGTGCCAGCAGCTCCGGACTAGCGGGAACGACAGATACGCAGTATTTT
TRBJ1-5 | few | TRBV12-3/TRBV12-4 | . | CASSLGGWPARSNQPQHF | TGTGCCAGCAGTTTAGGAGGTTGGCCAGCGCGTAGCAATCAGCCCCAGCATTTT
TRBJ2-7 | many | TRBV20-1 | . | CSARDGGSYEQYF | TGCAGTGCTAGAGATGGCGGCTCCTACGAGCAGTACTTC
TRBJ2-1 | many | TRBV2 | TRBD1 | CASNRGYEQFF | TGTGCCAGCAACAGGGGGTATGAGCAGTTCTTC
TRBJ1-5 | few | TRBV7-9 | . | CASNQYSNQPQHF | TGTGCCAGCAACCAATATAGCAATCAGCCCCAGCATTTT
TRBJ1-1 | many | TRBV6-5 | . | CASSYSDLIMNTEAFF | TGTGCCAGCAGTTACTCCGACCTGATTATGAACACTGAAGCTTTCTTT
TRBJ2-3 | many | TRBV28 | . | CASSFAGADTQYF | TGTGCCAGCAGTTTTGCTGGGGCGGATACGCAGTATTTT
TRBJ2-1 | . | TRBV24-1 | . | CATSASVAIYNEQFF | TGTGCCACCAGTGCATCCGTGGCGATTTACAATGAGCAGTTCTTC
TRBJ2-7 | many | TRBV7-2 | . | CASSLGDSISYEQYF | TGTGCCAGCAGCCTAGGAGACTCTATCTCCTACGAGCAGTACTTC
TRBJ2-5 | many | TRBV6-1 | . | CASSTAPDGKTQYF | TGTGCCAGCTCAACAGCACCCGACGGCAAGACCCAGTACTTC
TRBJ1-1 | . | TRBV19 | . | CASSRNRVTTEAFF | TGTGCCAGTAGTCGAAACAGGGTCACCACTGAAGCTTTCTTT
TRBJ2-1 | . | TRBV5-6 | . | CASSLGDAPEQFF | TGTGCCAGCAGCTTGGGGGACGCTCCCGAGCAGTTCTTC
TRBJ1-3 | few | TRBV7-2 | . | CASSPRVRTGNTIYF | TGTGCCAGCAGCCCCCGAGTTAGGACCGGAAACACCATATATTTT
TRBJ2-5 | . | TRBV20-1 | TRBD1 | CSARGGTGTIETQYF | TGCAGTGCTAGGGGGGGGACAGGGACTATCGAGACCCAGTACTTC
TRBJ1-4 | few | TRBV18 | . | CASSPLRATNEKLFF | TGTGCCAGCTCACCACTGCGGGCGACTAATGAAAAACTGTTTTTT
TRBJ1-2 | few | TRBV3-1 | TRBD1 | CASRQGAGYGYTF | TGTGCCAGCAGACAGGGGGCGGGCTATGGCTACACCTTC
TRBJ1-1 | many | TRBV7-9 | . | CASSLGLGSGTTEAFF | TGTGCCAGCAGCTTAGGTCTTGGGTCAGGGACCACTGAAGCTTTCTTT
TRBJ1-3 | few | TRBV20-1 | . | CSALGRDTIYF | TGCAGTGCATTAGGGAGGGACACCATATATTTT
TRBJ2-2 | . | TRBV10-3 | TRBD1 | CAISPGQGNTGELFF | TGTGCCATCAGCCCCGGACAGGGGAACACCGGGGAGCTGTTTTTT
TRBJ2-3 | . | TRBV20-1 | TRBD1 | CSASYGTGWTDTQYF | TGCAGTGCTAGTTACGGGACAGGGTGGACAGATACGCAGTATTTT
TRBJ2-7 | many | TRBV27 | . | CASSWGPESYEQYF | TGTGCCAGCAGTTGGGGACCGGAATCCTACGAGCAGTACTTC
TRBJ2-7 | few | TRBV29-1 | . | CSGGTWRVLSYEQYF | TGCAGCGGCGGGACATGGAGGGTCCTATCCTACGAGCAGTACTTC
TRBJ2-3 | few | TRBV30 | . | CAWSLTAPDTQYF | TGTGCCTGGAGTTTGACAGCGCCAGATACGCAGTATTTT
TRBJ1-2 | many | TRBV6-1 | . | CASSVWAAINYGYTF | TGTGCCAGCAGTGTCTGGGCCGCGATTAACTATGGCTACACCTTC
TRBJ2-3 | . | TRBV18 | . | CAFSFGGSTDTQYF | TGTGCCTTTTCCTTCGGCGGTAGCACAGATACGCAGTATTTT
TRBJ2-2 | many | TRBV12-3/TRBV12-4 | . | CASRAAANTGELFF | TGTGCCAGCAGAGCAGCGGCGAACACCGGGGAGCTGTTTTTT
TRBJ1-2 | . | TRBV10-1 | . | CAGSVGVNYGYTF | TGCGCCGGCAGTGTAGGGGTGAACTATGGCTACACCTTC
TRBJ1-1 | . | TRBV15 | TRBD1 | CATSRDRGLGEAFF | TGTGCCACCAGCAGGGACAGGGGGCTGGGTGAAGCTTTCTTT
TRBJ2-4 | few | TRBV29-1 | . | CSGAQGVGDIQYF | TGCAGCGGGGCCCAAGGGGTGGGGGACATTCAGTACTTC
TRBJ1-6 | many | TRBV15 | TRBD1 | CATSRDPGTGGSPLHF | TGTGCCACCAGCAGAGATCCCGGGACAGGGGGTTCACCCCTCCACTTT
TRBJ2-1 | . | TRBV7-8 | TRBD2 | CASSAGTSLKNEQFF | TGTGCCAGCAGCGCCGGGACTAGTCTTAAAAATGAGCAGTTCTTC
TRBJ2-1 | many | TRBV27 | TRBD2 | CASSLGTRYNEQFF | TGTGCCAGCAGTCTAGGGACTAGATACAATGAGCAGTTCTTC
TRBJ2-2 | few | TRBV5-6 | TRBD1 | CASSLTGVQNTGELFF | TGTGCCAGCAGCTTAACAGGGGTGCAGAACACCGGGGAGCTGTTTTTT
TRBJ2-3 | . | TRBV6-6 | . | CASSYLRFGRGDSTDTQYF | TGTGCCAGCAGTTACCTGCGGTTTGGGCGCGGAGATAGCACAGATACGCAGTATTTT
TRBJ1-2 | . | TRBV6-2/TRBV6-3 | . | CASNYTDRAVFYGYTF | TGTGCCAGCAATTACACCGACCGCGCCGTCTTCTATGGCTACACCTTC
TRBJ2-5 | many | TRBV20-1 | . | CSARDTSEETQYF | TGCAGTGCTAGAGATACTAGTGAAGAGACCCAGTACTTC
TRBJ2-3 | . | TRBV5-6 | . | CASSFSTLANTQYF | TGTGCCAGCAGCTTTTCGACCCTTGCTAATACGCAGTATTTT
TRBJ1-1 | . | TRBV6-2/TRBV6-3 | . | CASNYPFYRDVMNTEAFF | TGTGCCAGCAATTACCCCTTCTACAGGGACGTAATGAACACTGAAGCTTTCTTT
TRBJ2-3 | . | TRBV4-1 | TRBD1 | CASSLTGTGVTDTQYF | TGCGCCAGCAGCCTAACCGGGACAGGGGTCACAGATACGCAGTATTTT
TRBJ2-7 | many | TRBV7-2 | . | CASSLANYEQYF | TGTGCCAGCAGCCTGGCAAACTACGAGCAGTACTTC
TRBJ2-4 | once | TRBV27 | . | CASSTGSAQYF | TGTGCCAGCAGTACGGGCAGCGCTCAGTACTTC
TRBJ2-4 | few | TRBV11-2 | . | CASSGSSGVNIQYF | TGTGCCAGCAGCGGAAGTTCGGGGGTCAACATTCAGTACTTC
TRBJ2-7 | many | TRBV3-1 | . | CASSQLQGSEQYF | TGTGCCAGCAGCCAACTTCAAGGAAGCGAGCAGTACTTC
TRBJ2-3 | many | TRBV20-1 | . | CSAILGQVTDTQYF | TGCAGTGCTATTCTAGGGCAAGTCACAGATACGCAGTATTTT
TRBJ1-3 | many | TRBV3-1 | . | CASSFGSNTIYF | TGTGCCAGCAGCTTCGGGAGTAACACCATATATTTT
TRBJ2-2 | medium-sized | TRBV6-2/TRBV6-3 | . | CASSITDTGELFF | TGTGCCAGCAGTATCACTGACACCGGGGAGCTGTTTTTT
TRBJ2-1 | . | TRBV9 | TRBD1 | CASSTAGQGNNEQFF | TGTGCCAGCAGCACAGCGGGACAGGGTAACAATGAGCAGTTCTTC